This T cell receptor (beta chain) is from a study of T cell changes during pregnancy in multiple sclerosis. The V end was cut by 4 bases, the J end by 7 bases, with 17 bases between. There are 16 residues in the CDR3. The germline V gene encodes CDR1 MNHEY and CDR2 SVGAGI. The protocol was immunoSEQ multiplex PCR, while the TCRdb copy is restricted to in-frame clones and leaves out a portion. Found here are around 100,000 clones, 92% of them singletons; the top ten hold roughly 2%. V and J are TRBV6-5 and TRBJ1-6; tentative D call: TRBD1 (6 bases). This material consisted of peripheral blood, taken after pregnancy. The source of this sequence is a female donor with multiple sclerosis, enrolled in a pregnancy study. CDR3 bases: TGTGCCAGCAGTTCCGAAATCACAGGGTACAATTCACCCCTCCACTTT. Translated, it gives CASSSEITGYNSPLHF.